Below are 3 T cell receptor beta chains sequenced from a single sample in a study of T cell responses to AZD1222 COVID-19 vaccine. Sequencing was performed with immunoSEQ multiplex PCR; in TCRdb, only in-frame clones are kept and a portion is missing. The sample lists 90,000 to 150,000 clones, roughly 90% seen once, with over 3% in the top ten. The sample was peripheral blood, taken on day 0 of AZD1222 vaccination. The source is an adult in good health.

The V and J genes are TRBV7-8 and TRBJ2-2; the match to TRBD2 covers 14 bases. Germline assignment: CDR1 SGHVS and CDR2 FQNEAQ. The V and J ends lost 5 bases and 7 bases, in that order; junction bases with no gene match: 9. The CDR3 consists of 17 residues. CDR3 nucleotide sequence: TGTGCCAGCAGCGCCGGACTAGCGGGGGGCGTCGGCGGGGAGCTGTTTTTT. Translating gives CASSAGLAGGVGGELFF.

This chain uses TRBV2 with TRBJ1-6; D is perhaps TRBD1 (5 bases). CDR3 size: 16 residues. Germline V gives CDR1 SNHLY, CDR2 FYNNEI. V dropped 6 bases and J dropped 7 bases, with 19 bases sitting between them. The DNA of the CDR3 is TGTGCCAGCAGCCAAGGGTGGGACGCTAGGAATTCACCCCTCCACTTT. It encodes CASSQGWDARNSPLHF.

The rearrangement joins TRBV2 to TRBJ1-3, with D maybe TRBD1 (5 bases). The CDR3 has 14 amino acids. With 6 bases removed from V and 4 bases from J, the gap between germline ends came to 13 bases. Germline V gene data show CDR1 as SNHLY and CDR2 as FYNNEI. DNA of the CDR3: TGTGCCAGCAGCCCAGGGAGTGACGGAAACACCATATATTTT. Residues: CASSPGSDGNTIYF.